This TCR beta chain was identified during a study of radiotherapy plus CTLA-4 blockade in lung cancer. The study's findings and limits: Reportedly, early blood T cell clone dynamics best predicted response, with interferon-beta. An expansion of tumor-derived TCR clones occurred in blood after radiotherapy plus ipilimumab.

Concerning this clone itself: The target antigen is unknown.

CTLA-4 blockade using ipilimumab, together with focal radiation, was received by patients with chemo-refractory metastatic non-small-cell lung cancer. From germline, CDR1 is SGHRS and CDR2 YFSETQ. The V end lost 0 bases, the J end lost 0 bases, and 8 bases lay between the germline ends. This CDR3 contains 15 residues. Profiling relied on immunoSEQ multiplex PCR, and the TCRdb table lists in-frame clones only, not all of them. The sample lists around 80,000 clones; over 70% were seen once. The sample here was peripheral blood, taken from a patient treated with radiotherapy plus ipilimumab. This clonotype was obtained from a human donor with non-small cell lung cancer whose response to radiotherapy plus ipilimumab could not be evaluated. Some clones in this sample may be carry-over from other donors' samples. This chain connects TRBV5-1 to TRBJ2-3; D is unclear. CDR3 in amino acids: CASSLAITSTDTQYF. For the CDR3, the DNA is TGCGCCAGCAGCTTGGCGATAACTAGCACAGATACGCAGTATTTT. Using reference TRBV5-1 and TRBJ2-3 for the parts outside the CDR3, the full variable domain is KAGVTQTPRYLIKTRGQQVTLSCSPISGHRSVSWYQQTPGQGLQFLFEYFSETQRNKGNFPGRFSGRQFSNSRSEMNVSTLELGDSALYLCASSLAITSTDTQYFGPGTRLTVL.